This record concerns one TCR beta chain sequence. This entry is derived from a study of blood T cell repertoires in COVID-19. The assay was immunoSEQ multiplex PCR, and TCRdb's table has in-frame clones only and misses some. The data show approximately 70,000 clones, over 75% seen once. V was shortened by 5 bases and J by 8 bases, with 21 bases between the two germline ends. The CDR3 covers 15 residues. Germline assignment: CDR1 MDHEN and CDR2 SYDVKM. The chain couples TRBV28 to TRBJ1-2; TRBD1 might be the D (6 bases). The TCR originated in a man between 45 and 60 years old with active COVID-19. Sequencing was performed on peripheral blood. The CDR3 sequence: CASSKGYSPQGGYTF. DNA of the CDR3: TGTGCCAGCAGTAAGGGGTACAGTCCCCAGGGGGGCTACACCTTC.